Each of the 2 T cell receptor beta chains below was sequenced from the same sample in a study of blood T cell repertoires in COVID-19. Profiling relied on immunoSEQ multiplex PCR, and the TCRdb table lists in-frame clones only, not all of them. The data show roughly 65,000 clones, about four fifths seen once. The sample consisted of peripheral blood. Receptors originate from a human donor in a cohort sampled during active COVID-19.

Only a few counts were recorded for this clone. CDR3 nucleotides: TGTGCCAGCAGCCCACTAGCGGGAGCTGGAGATACGCAGTATTTT. Amino acids: CASSPLAGAGDTQYF. The chain couples TRBV6-4 to TRBJ2-3, with TRBD2 matching 11 bases. Per germline, CDR1 MRHNA and CDR2 SNTAGT. Germline trimming cut 6 bases from V and 5 bases from J; bases unmatched to any gene: 7. This CDR3 has 15 amino acids.

The gene calls are TRBV2 and TRBJ1-1; 9 bases match TRBD1. CDR1 and CDR2 (germline): SNHLY, FYNNEI. J was trimmed by 5 bases and V by 6 bases; bases with no gene match: 4. The length of the CDR3 is 13 residues. The CDR3 here is CASRGQGGTEAFF. CDR3 nucleotides: TGTGCCAGCAGGGGACAGGGAGGAACTGAAGCTTTCTTT.